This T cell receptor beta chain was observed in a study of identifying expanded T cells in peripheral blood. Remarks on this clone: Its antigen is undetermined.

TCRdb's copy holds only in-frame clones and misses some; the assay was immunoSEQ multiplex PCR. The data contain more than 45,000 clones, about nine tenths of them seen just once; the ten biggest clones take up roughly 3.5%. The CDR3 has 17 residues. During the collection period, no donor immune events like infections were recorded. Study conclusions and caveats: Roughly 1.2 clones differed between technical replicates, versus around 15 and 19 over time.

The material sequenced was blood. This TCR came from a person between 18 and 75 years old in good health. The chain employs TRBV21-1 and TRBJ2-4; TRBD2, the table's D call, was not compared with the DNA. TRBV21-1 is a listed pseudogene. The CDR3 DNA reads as TGTGCCAGCAGGAAGCGGGAGGGCGCTCACGCCAAAAACATTCAGTACTTC. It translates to CASRKREGAHAKNIQYF.